This passage covers 20 T cell receptor beta chains from one sample sequenced in a study of blood T cell repertoires in COVID-19. The data were produced by immunoSEQ multiplex PCR, yet TCRdb's version contains in-frame clones alone and is incomplete. The sample yields some 55,000 clones, approximately 80% seen once. What was sequenced was peripheral blood. The receptors shown here come from a man between 65 and 85 years old with active or convalescent COVID-19.

The chain couples TRBV7-9 to TRBJ1-5; 7 nucleotides agree with TRBD1. V was clipped by 5 bases and J by 5 bases; unmatched bases: 12. The germline V gene encodes CDR1 SEHNR and CDR2 FQNEAQ (reference sequence). This CDR3 region has 16 residues. In DNA form, the CDR3 reads TGTGCCAGCAGCGAGGGTCGTCGACAGGGCTATCAGCCCCAGCATTTT. Its translation: CASSEGRRQGYQPQHF.

V usage is TRBV3-1 (or the pseudogene TRBV3-2) and J usage is TRBJ1-2; no clear D. Per germline, CDR1 LGHDT and CDR2 YNNKEL (reference sequence). The CDR3 contains 16 residues. V lost 7 bases, J lost 7 bases, and 25 bases lay in between. CDR3: CASTRRLTNLPGGYTF. The CDR3 DNA follows: TGTGCCAGCACCCGACGACTGACGAATCTCCCGGGTGGCTACACCTTC.

The J gene is TRBJ1-2, the V gene TRBV9; D is unclear. This CDR3 has 12 residues. Per germline, CDR1 SGDLS and CDR2 YYNGEE. V shed 1 base and J shed 4 bases, with 5 bases lying between them. CDR3 DNA sequence: TGTGCCAGCAGCGTACACGGCTATGGCTACACCTTC. This sequence encodes CASSVHGYGYTF.

CDR3 bases: TGCGCCAGCTTCTCGTCCAGAGGCTACTATGGCTACACCTTC. The encoded protein is CASFSSRGYYGYTF. This chain links TRBV5-1 with TRBJ1-2, with D unclear. Germline loops: CDR1 SGHRS, CDR2 YFSETQ. The CDR3 contains 14 residues. The V gene lost 7 bases and the J gene lost 3 bases, with 16 bases spanning the gap. The full variable domain, rest sourced from reference TRBV5-1 and TRBJ1-2, is KAGVTQTPRYLIKTRGQQVTLSCSPISGHRSVSWYQQTPGQGLQFLFEYFSETQRNKGNFPGRFSGRQFSNSRSEMNVSTLELGDSALYLCASFSSRGYYGYTFGSGTRLTVV.

The V call is TRBV2, the J call TRBJ1-2; D is possibly TRBD1 (6 bases). The V end was cut by 0 bases, the J end by 8 bases, with 16 bases between. Germline V gene lookup returns CDR1 SNHLY and CDR2 FYNNEI. This CDR3 is built from 15 residues. The CDR3 reads CASSEALGGAVGYTF. The CDR3 DNA reads TGTGCCAGCAGTGAAGCGCTAGGGGGGGCGGTGGGCTACACCTTC.

The count of this clone is one. The V and J genes are TRBV15 and TRBJ2-5, with TRBD2 identical over 8 bases. Germline V gives CDR1 LNHNV, CDR2 YYDKDF (reference sequence). V was pared by 0 bases and J by 4 bases, with 13 bases of the junction left unmatched. The CDR3 is made up of 18 amino acids. The CDR3 DNA follows: TGTGCCACCAGCAGAGATCGTCCAGGACTAGCTTTAGGAGAGACCCAGTACTTC. Its translation is CATSRDRPGLALGETQYF.

V and J are TRBV6-1 and TRBJ1-1; possibly TRBD1 for D (5 bases). Deletions cut 4 bases from V and 2 bases from J, with 17 bases between. The CDR3 is 16 amino acids. Germline-derived CDR1 and CDR2 are MNHNS and SASEGT. CDR3 loop: CASSARASLGNTEAFF. The CDR3 nucleotides read TGTGCCAGCAGTGCCAGGGCAAGTCTCGGAAACACTGAAGCTTTCTTT.

This clone was observed once. The chain links TRBV19 to TRBJ1-4; no clear D. Germline V gives CDR1 LNHDA, CDR2 SQIVND (reference sequence). V was clipped by 4 bases and J by 5 bases, with 14 bases between them. The CDR3 runs to 15 residues. The CDR3 here is CASSNFRTGNEKLFF. CDR3 DNA: TGTGCCAGTAGTAACTTCAGGACGGGGAATGAAAAACTGTTTTTT. Based on the CDR3 plus reference TRBV19 and TRBJ1-4, the full variable domain is DGGITQSPKYLFRKEGQNVTLSCEQNLNHDAMYWYRQDPGQGLRLIYYSQIVNDFQKGDIAEGYSVSREKKESFPLTVTSAQKNPTAFYLCASSNFRTGNEKLFFGSGTQLSVL.

The rearrangement joins TRBV7-3 to TRBJ2-3, with D uncertain. This CDR3 comprises 13 residues. CDR1 SGHTA and CDR2 FQGTGA come from the germline V gene. V gave up 3 bases and J gave up 5 bases, with 9 bases separating them. The CDR3 sequence is CASSLRRGDTQYF. The CDR3 DNA is TGTGCCAGCAGCTTGCGGCGAGGAGATACGCAGTATTTT. Looking up the rest from reference TRBV7-3 and TRBJ2-3 gives the full variable domain: GAGVSQTPSNKVTEKGKYVELRCDPISGHTALYWYRQSLGQGPEFLIYFQGTGAADDSGLPNDRFFAVRPEGSVSTLKIQRTERGDSAVYLCASSLRRGDTQYFGPGTRLTVL.

This clone was found a few times. The chain carries TRBV3-1 (or the pseudogene TRBV3-2) and TRBJ1-5, with 7 bases fitting TRBD1. Germline CDR1 is LGHDT and CDR2 is YNNKEL (reference sequence). V lost 4 bases, J lost 4 bases, and 4 bases stayed unmatched. The CDR3 is 14 amino acids. The CDR3 sequence: CASSPRGRNQPQHF. The DNA for the CDR3 is TGTGCCAGCAGCCCCAGGGGGAGGAATCAGCCCCAGCATTTT.

This rearrangement joins TRBV30 to TRBJ1-2; 11 bases line up with TRBD1. The germline gives CDR1 GTSNPN, CDR2 SVGIG (reference sequence). After removal of 3 bases from V and 10 bases from J, the junction contained 13 bases not matched to a gene. The CDR3 length is 15 residues. For the CDR3, the DNA is TGTGCCTGGAGGGACAGGGGGCGCGGTGTCTTAATCTACACCTTC. Protein product: CAWRDRGRGVLIYTF. Full variable domain (remainder filled in from reference TRBV30 and TRBJ1-2): SQTIHQWPATLVQPVGSPLSLECTVEGTSNPNLYWYRQAAGRGLQLLFYSVGIGQISSEVPQNLSASRPQDRQFILSSKKLLLSDSGFYLCAWRDRGRGVLIYTFGSGTRLTVV.

The V and J genes are TRBV19 and TRBJ2-5; possibly TRBD2 for D (6 bases). V dropped 4 bases and J dropped 4 bases, with 7 bases sitting between them. CDR1 is LNHDA and CDR2 is SQIVND in the germline V gene (reference sequence). This CDR3 is 12 amino acids long. CDR3 in amino acids: CASSTGGETQYF. CDR3 bases: TGTGCCAGTAGTACCGGGGGAGAGACCCAGTACTTC.

The V and J genes are TRBV10-3 and TRBJ2-3, with D possibly being TRBD1 (7 bases). Germline assignment: CDR1 ENHRY and CDR2 SYGVKD. The germline V and J ends were trimmed by 3 bases and 5 bases, with 12 bases remaining between them. CDR3 length: 14 residues. The CDR3 DNA reads as TGTGCCATCAGTGATCAGGGGGGATTAGATACGCAGTATTTT. Its translation is CAISDQGGLDTQYF.

This clone was counted a single time. The chain couples TRBV3-1 (or the pseudogene TRBV3-2) to TRBJ1-5; possible D gene TRBD1, 5 bases. V lost 3 bases and J 3 bases, leaving 12 bases between the germline ends. Germline V gives CDR1 LGHDT, CDR2 YNNKEL (reference sequence). There are 15 residues in the CDR3. This CDR3 is CASSQGGGPNQPQHF. Here the CDR3 DNA reads TGTGCCAGCAGCCAGGGGGGGGGACCCAATCAGCCCCAGCATTTT.

The V and J genes are TRBV14 and TRBJ1-1, with 7 bases matching TRBD1. The CDR3 loop spans 15 amino acids. V lost 6 bases and J lost 0; bases outside the gene matches: 7. Germline V CDR1 and CDR2: SGHDN, FVKESK. CDR3 bases: TGTGCCAGCAGAAGACAGGGTAGCATGAACACTGAAGCTTTCTTT. Its translation: CASRRQGSMNTEAFF.

There are a few counts of this clone. This rearrangement joins TRBV27 to TRBJ1-5; 9 bases match TRBD1. This CDR3 is 14 amino acids long. Germline lookup yields CDR1 MNHEY and CDR2 SMNVEV (reference sequence). After removal of 8 bases from V and 7 bases from J, the junction contained 9 bases not matched to a gene. CDR3 amino acids: CASGGGTGMQPQHF. The CDR3 nucleotides read TGTGCCAGCGGAGGAGGGACAGGGATGCAGCCCCAGCATTTT.

The rearrangement links TRBV7-2 to TRBJ2-3; maybe TRBD2 (5 bases). The V gene lost 1 base and the J gene lost 4 bases, with 12 bases spanning the gap. This CDR3 spans 15 amino acids. Germline V gene data show CDR1 as SGHTA and CDR2 as FQGNSA. The CDR3: CASSLDGMISDTQYF. The DNA of the CDR3 is TGTGCCAGCAGCTTAGACGGGATGATTTCAGATACGCAGTATTTT.

The J gene is TRBJ1-5, the V gene TRBV30; D is ambiguous. CDR1 and CDR2 from the germline V gene are GTSNPN and SVGIG (reference sequence). Trimming left V 0 bases short and J 7 bases short, with 13 bases between. CDR3 size: 14 residues. Here the CDR3 reads CAWSVRGQAQPQHF. The CDR3 DNA reads TGTGCCTGGAGTGTACGTGGGCAGGCCCAGCCCCAGCATTTT.

The chain has TRBV11-3 and TRBJ1-1, with D perhaps matching TRBD1 (5 bases). Germline V lookup: CDR1 SGHNT, CDR2 YENEEA. The V end was cut by 7 bases, the J end by 5 bases, with 20 bases between. The CDR3 runs 15 residues. CDR3 amino acids: CASTRRAREGTEAFF. The DNA for the CDR3 is TGTGCCAGCACCCGGCGGGCCAGGGAGGGGACTGAAGCTTTCTTT. The full variable domain, with the rest looked up from reference TRBV11-3 and TRBJ1-1, is EAGVVQSPRYKIIEKKQPVAFWCNPISGHNTLYWYLQNLGQGPELLIRYENEEAVDDSQLPKDRFSAERLKGVDSTLKIQPAELGDSAVYLCASTRRAREGTEAFFGQGTRLTVV.

The chain recombines TRBV19 with TRBJ1-6; 9 bases are shared with TRBD1. Germline CDR1 and CDR2: LNHDA and SQIVND (reference sequence). The CDR3 runs 15 residues. Trimming removed 7 bases from V and 7 bases from J; junction bases left unmatched: 8. CDR3 in amino acids: CASKPRDRENSPLHF. The CDR3 DNA is TGTGCCAGTAAACCCCGGGACAGGGAGAATTCACCCCTCCACTTT.